This T cell receptor (beta chain) originates from a study of CD8 T cells in ankylosing spondylitis. Whole-study results and caveats: Earlier authors reported some of these motif variants in reactive arthritis synovial fluid and blood. Reports say disease-linked clones showed up significantly more in matched ankylosing spondylitis synovial fluid.

TCRdb re-derived calls from the 5' RACE reads in MiXCR, one entry per CDR3 protein. Of under 300,000 distinct CDR3 sequences listed, around 10% were seen once; the top ten hold 6.8%. Ten or more counts support this clonotype. Its antigen is not identified. An end of the junction differs from the germline gene, which may be a read error. Germline assignment: CDR1 DFQATT and CDR2 SNEGSKA (reference sequence). CDR3 length: 10 amino acids. The sequencing input was blood, either unsorted or a sorted T cell fraction (not recorded which). The receptor was derived from a male donor with ankylosing spondylitis or in good health (not recorded which). V gene TRBV20-1 combines with J gene TRBJ1-1; D is unresolved. The CDR3 DNA sequence: TGCAGTGCAAGAGCAGGTTGGGCTTTCTTT. Amino acid sequence: CSARAGWAFF.